One sample yielded the 14 T cell receptor beta chains listed below, sequenced in a study of Ad26.COV2.S vaccination and SARS-CoV-2 variants. Indicated treatment: around 19 received Ad26.COV2.S at low or high dose, single or two shots; five or six received placebo; per-sample allocation not given. Each sample was drawn 63 days after the first injection (of vaccine or placebo). Sequencing used immunoSEQ multiplex PCR; TCRdb keeps in-frame clones, though not all of them. The data contain fewer than 400,000 clones, just over 85% of them singletons. Sequencing was performed on peripheral blood, taken in a trial of Ad26.COV2.S vaccine versus placebo. These receptors came from a person between 18 and 60 years old who received the Ad26.COV2.S COVID-19 vaccine or a placebo.

This rearrangement joins TRBV27 to TRBJ1-2; 11 nucleotides align to TRBD1. In germline, CDR1 is MNHEY, CDR2 SMNVEV (reference sequence). V gave up 5 bases and J gave up 3 bases; unmatched junction bases: 14. CDR3 length equals 18 residues. CDR3 protein: CASSTFGQGAYFDYGYTF. CDR3 coding DNA: TGTGCCAGCAGTACATTCGGACAGGGGGCTTATTTCGACTATGGCTACACCTTC.

The J gene is TRBJ1-1, the V gene TRBV7-2; no definite D call. Trimming left V 5 bases short and J 1 base short, with 8 bases between. Germline V gene sequence: CDR1 SGHTA, CDR2 FQGNSA. CDR3 size: 13 residues. CDR3 protein: CASSTRQNTEAFF. The CDR3 region has the DNA TGTGCCAGCAGCACCCGACAGAACACTGAAGCTTTCTTT.

This chain joins TRBV19 and TRBJ1-2, with no clear D. Germline V gene lookup returns CDR1 LNHDA and CDR2 SQIVND (reference sequence). V was clipped by 6 bases and J by 9 bases, with 17 bases between them. This CDR3 has 13 amino acids. The CDR3 DNA sequence: TGTGCCAGTAGCCCCCGCCAGACGTGGCGCTACACCTTC. It codes for CASSPRQTWRYTF.

This clone was recorded only once. The chain couples TRBV4-1 to TRBJ2-1, with D possibly TRBD1 on 7 matching bases. The CDR3 runs 16 residues. Germline CDR1 reads MGHRA; CDR2 reads YSYEKL. V was cut by 1 base and J by 4 bases, with 14 bases left in between. The CDR3 sequence: CASSQVGRGVYNEQFF. CDR3 DNA sequence: TGCGCCAGCAGCCAAGTCGGCAGGGGGGTGTACAATGAGCAGTTCTTC.

The genes are TRBV7-2 and TRBJ1-1, with a tentative D call TRBD1 (6 bases). CDR3 length equals 13 residues. Per germline, CDR1 SGHTA and CDR2 FQGNSA. Between the trimmed V and J ends, which lost 6 bases and 4 bases, there was a span of 12 bases. The CDR3 protein is CASRQGGVTEAFF. CDR3 in DNA: TGTGCCAGCAGACAGGGTGGAGTCACTGAAGCTTTCTTT.

Only a few counts were recorded for this clone. The chain has TRBV7-9 and TRBJ2-7; the match to TRBD2 covers 7 bases. The germline V gene encodes CDR1 SEHNR and CDR2 FQNEAQ (reference sequence). Trimming at V came to 5 bases and at J to 3 bases, leaving 7 bases not matched to a gene. This CDR3 comprises 14 residues. The CDR3 coding sequence is TGTGCCAGCAGCCGTCTGGCGGGGGACTACGAGCAGTACTTC. Its translation: CASSRLAGDYEQYF.

This clone is a singleton in its sample. This chain joins TRBV5-1 and TRBJ2-2; D remains unclear. Germline values: CDR1 SGHRS, CDR2 YFSETQ. CDR3 length equals 14 residues. The germline V and J ends were trimmed by 0 bases and 3 bases, with 6 bases remaining between them. The chain's CDR3 is CASSLGQDTGELFF. In DNA, the CDR3 is TGCGCCAGCAGCTTGGGACAAGACACCGGGGAGCTGTTTTTT.

The genes are TRBV20-1 and TRBJ1-1; D is perhaps TRBD1 (5 bases). The CDR3 runs 13 residues. The germline V gene has CDR1 DFQATT and CDR2 SNEGSKA (reference sequence). V was cut by 3 bases and J by 1 base, with 9 bases left in between. DNA for the CDR3: TGCAGTGCTAGTGGGACTTCGAACACTGAAGCTTTCTTT. Translated, it gives CSASGTSNTEAFF.

The chain recombines TRBV5-1 with TRBJ2-5, with 13 bases fitting TRBD2. Germline loops: CDR1 SGHRS, CDR2 YFSETQ. The CDR3 is 18 amino acids. Trimming at V came to 1 base and at J to 4 bases, leaving 10 bases not matched to a gene. DNA for the CDR3: TGCGCCAGCAGCTTGATGACTAGCGGGAGGCAAAGTGTAGAGACCCAGTACTTC. Amino acids: CASSLMTSGRQSVETQYF.

The rearrangement joins TRBV3-1 (or the pseudogene TRBV3-2) to TRBJ1-1; 10 nucleotides line up with TRBD1. This CDR3 has 22 amino acids. Losses at the gene ends were 0 bases for V and 0 bases for J; bases not matched to a gene: 19. Germline loops: CDR1 LGHDT, CDR2 YNNKEL (reference sequence). The CDR3 DNA reads as TGTGCCAGCAGCCAAGATCGGGAAGACGACAGGGGGCGCTGGGAAATGAACACTGAAGCTTTCTTT. It codes for CASSQDREDDRGRWEMNTEAFF.

The chain carries TRBV4-1 and TRBJ1-4; D gene unclear. CDR1 MGHRA and CDR2 YSYEKL come from the germline V gene. V lost 0 bases to trimming and J lost 5 bases, with 13 bases between them. CDR3 length: 16 amino acids. CDR3 protein: CASSQDQFRGNEKLFF. The DNA for the CDR3 is TGCGCCAGCAGCCAAGACCAATTCCGGGGAAATGAAAAACTGTTTTTT.

The rearrangement links TRBV19 to TRBJ2-2; 8 bases match TRBD2. CDR3 length equals 16 residues. V lost 3 bases to trimming and J lost 1 base; unmatched junction nucleotides: 4. Germline V lookup: CDR1 LNHDA, CDR2 SQIVND (reference sequence). This CDR3 is CASSIFRGGNTGELFF. In DNA form, the CDR3 reads TGTGCCAGTAGTATCTTCCGGGGGGGGAACACCGGGGAGCTGTTTTTT. Looking up the rest from reference TRBV19 and TRBJ2-2 gives the full variable domain: DGGITQSPKYLFRKEGQNVTLSCEQNLNHDAMYWYRQDPGQGLRLIYYSQIVNDFQKGDIAEGYSVSREKKESFPLTVTSAQKNPTAFYLCASSIFRGGNTGELFFGEGSRLTVL.

The chain carries TRBV11-2 and TRBJ2-1; TRBD1 matches 10 bases. CDR3 length: 13 amino acids. V trimming: 8 bases; J trimming: 6 bases; junction bases outside the gene matches: 4. CDR1 SGHAT and CDR2 FQNNGV come from the germline V gene. CDR3 DNA sequence: TGTGCCAGCGGACAGGGGGAATCCAATGAGCAGTTCTTC. It yields the protein CASGQGESNEQFF.

The rearrangement uses TRBV2 and TRBJ2-5; no reliable D call. Germline CDR1 and CDR2: SNHLY and FYNNEI. The CDR3 contains 14 residues. Trimming removed 3 bases from V and 1 base from J, with 9 bases in between. Here the CDR3 reads CASSEGFTQETQYF. The CDR3 nucleotides read TGTGCCAGCAGTGAGGGGTTCACCCAAGAGACCCAGTACTTC.